These 26 T cell receptor beta chains were sequenced from one sample in a study of HIV-infected patients and healthy controls. All unsorted peripheral T cells were captured because whole blood was used without fractionation. Alpha and beta constant-region primers primed reverse transcription of approximately 460 ng RNA. Alpha and beta chain libraries were made separately by chain-specific third strand synthesis with multiplexing indices. TCRdb recomputed calls from the 5' RACE reads with MiXCR, one row per CDR3 protein. The repertoire holds 5,500 to 7,000 distinct CDR3 sequences, less than 25% seen once, with approximately 24% in the top ten. Sequencing used blood, obtained before antiretroviral therapy. The receptor set was obtained from an adult with HIV infection.

The table lists this clonotype with many counts. The CDR3 protein is CAWSGAQWSKPQHF. In DNA form, the CDR3 reads TGTGCCTGGAGTGGAGCGCAGTGGAGTAAGCCCCAGCATTTT. The chain joins TRBV30 to TRBJ1-5; D unresolved. Trimming pared 1 base from V and 8 bases from J, leaving 15 bases between. Looked up from germline, CDR1 is GTSNPN and CDR2 is SVGIG (reference sequence). The CDR3 contains 14 residues.

There are a few counts of this clonotype. This chain connects TRBV6-2 or TRBV6-3 to TRBJ2-1; 7 bases map to TRBD1. Per germline, CDR1 MNHEY and CDR2 SVGEGT. V lost 2 bases, J lost 10 bases, and 5 bases stayed unmatched. The CDR3 contains 13 residues. The CDR3 region is CASSYGAGGEQFF. The CDR3 DNA follows: TGTGCCAGCAGTTACGGGGCAGGGGGAGAGCAGTTCTTC.

By share, this clonotype ranks as medium-sized. The chain is built from TRBV11-2 and TRBJ2-1; D possibly corresponds to TRBD2 (6 bases). Trimming pared 2 bases from V and 1 base from J, leaving 12 bases between. CDR3 size: 16 residues. Germline V gene data show CDR1 as SGHAT and CDR2 as FQNNGV. DNA of the CDR3: TGTGCCAGCAGCTTATGGAGGGTGAAATCCTACAATGAGCAGTTCTTC. Protein sequence: CASSLWRVKSYNEQFF.

This clonotype was found many times. The chain is built from TRBV6-5 and TRBJ1-1; 8 positions match TRBD1. With V trimmed by 9 bases and J by 6 bases, 6 bases remained unmatched. Germline V gene lookup returns CDR1 MNHEY and CDR2 SVGAGI. This CDR3 comprises 12 residues. The CDR3 region is CASGRQGSEAFF. DNA of the CDR3: TGTGCCAGTGGTAGACAGGGGTCTGAAGCTTTCTTT.

By its share, this clonotype is medium-sized (0.01 to 0.1%). The chain recombines TRBV20-1 with TRBJ2-3; tentatively, D is TRBD1 (6 bases). This CDR3 has 17 residues. Germline V gene lookup returns CDR1 DFQATT and CDR2 SNEGSKA (reference sequence). Trimming removed 0 bases from V and 0 bases from J, with 16 bases in between. The CDR3 nucleotides read TGCAGTGCTAGAGAGGGAACAGGGATGGGGAGCACAGATACGCAGTATTTT. Protein: CSAREGTGMGSTDTQYF.

This chain connects TRBV12-3 or TRBV12-4 to TRBJ1-1; D not resolved. V lost 3 bases to trimming and J lost 11 bases, with 10 bases between them. The CDR3 sequence is 11 residues long. CDR3 loop: CASSLGLLAFF. CDR3 DNA sequence: TGTGCCAGCAGTTTGGGTCTGTTGGCTTTCTTT.

The sample holds many counts of this clonotype. The chain has TRBV24-1 and TRBJ2-1; D remains ambiguous. This CDR3 region has 15 residues. The germline CDR1 and CDR2 sequences are KGHDR and SFDVKD. V was shortened by 5 bases and J by 0 bases, with 10 bases between the two germline ends. Here the CDR3 DNA reads TGTGCCACCAGTGCGACGGCTAGCTCCTACAATGAGCAGTTCTTC. It translates to CATSATASSYNEQFF.

The chain combines TRBV5-5 with TRBJ2-3; TRBD2 matches at 10 bases. Germline loops: CDR1 SGHKS, CDR2 YYEKEE (reference sequence). The V gene end was trimmed by 4 bases and the J gene end by 1 base; junction bases not matched to a gene: 6. The CDR3 runs 16 residues. CDR3 sequence reads: CASSRLSGGGTDTQYF. The CDR3 DNA is TGTGCCAGCAGCCGCCTAAGCGGGGGGGGCACAGATACGCAGTATTTT. The whole variable domain, remainder taken from reference TRBV5-5 and TRBJ2-3, is DAGVTQSPTHLIKTRGQQVTLRCSPISGHKSVSWYQQVLGQGPQFIFQYYEKEERGRGNFPDRFSARQFPNYSSELNVNALLLGDSALYLCASSRLSGGGTDTQYFGPGTRLTVL.

This clonotype has a count of ten or more. The chain links TRBV11-2 to TRBJ2-7; unclear D gene. The CDR3 totals 14 residues. CDR1 is SGHAT and CDR2 is FQNNGV in the germline V gene. Trimming took 0 bases from V and 5 from J, leaving 11 bases between them. Written as DNA, the CDR3 is TGTGCCAGCAGCTTAGATATCAGCGTGCACGAGCAGTACTTC. Protein: CASSLDISVHEQYF.

This clonotype is categorized as medium-sized. This sequence joins TRBV4-2 and TRBJ1-2; maybe TRBD1 (5 bases). Germline CDR1 is LGHNA and CDR2 is YNFKEQ. Between the trimmed V and J ends, which lost 1 base and 0 bases, there was a span of 9 bases. CDR3 length equals 15 residues. The DNA of the CDR3 is TGTGCCAGCAGCCAAGGTCAGGGCCCTAACTATGGCTACACCTTC. Translation gives CASSQGQGPNYGYTF.

This clonotype is medium-sized within its sample. The chain uses TRBV12-3 or TRBV12-4 and TRBJ2-3, with 11 bases lining up with TRBD2. The CDR3 has 14 residues. V lost 8 bases to trimming and J lost 7 bases; unmatched junction nucleotides: 8. CDR3 nucleotide sequence: TGTGCCAGCGGGGTAGCGGGGGGGCCGAATACGCAGTATTTT. It codes for CASGVAGGPNTQYF.

Relative to its sample, this clonotype is medium-sized. V is TRBV5-6 and J is TRBJ1-6; D is unresolved. The CDR3 has 13 amino acids. Trimming removed 5 bases at V and 13 bases at J, with 16 bases between. Per germline, CDR1 SGHDT and CDR2 YYEEEE. For the CDR3, the DNA is TGTGCCAGCAGGAAGATCGAGGGATCTCCCCTCCACTTT. Its protein is CASRKIEGSPLHF.

On this clonotype: A much larger clone is a single base away; this may be a read error. V gene TRBV4-1 combines with J gene TRBJ1-6; D unresolved. The germline V gene has CDR1 MGHRA and CDR2 YSYEKL. This CDR3 is built from 15 residues. With 5 bases removed from V and 5 bases from J, the gap between germline ends came to 13 bases. The CDR3 is CASSIRVGDNSPLHF. In DNA form, the CDR3 reads TGCGCCAGCAGCATAAGGGTCGGGGATAATTCACCCCTCCACTTT.

This clonotype was observed a handful of times. This chain connects TRBV20-1 to TRBJ1-3, with D tentatively TRBD1 (6 bases). Germline CDR1 reads DFQATT; CDR2 reads SNEGSKA (reference sequence). V was cut by 0 bases and J by 2 bases, with 14 bases left in between. This CDR3 contains 16 residues. The CDR3 bases are TGCAGTGCTAGAGATATGACCCAGGGGACTGGAAACACCATATATTTT. This sequence encodes CSARDMTQGTGNTIYF.

This clonotype is classed as large (0.1 to 1%). The chain has TRBV12-3 or TRBV12-4 and TRBJ2-6; D is unresolved. V was trimmed by 8 bases and J by 0 bases, leaving 8 bases between them. This CDR3 region has 14 residues. The CDR3 sequence: CASASSSGANVLTF. In DNA, the CDR3 is TGTGCCAGCGCCAGCAGCTCTGGGGCCAACGTCCTGACTTTC.

As for this clonotype: A much larger clonotype is one base distant, so this may be a read error. The V gene is TRBV21-1, the J gene TRBJ2-1; the table's D call, TRBD2, has no DNA check behind it. TRBV21-1 corresponds to a pseudogene. The CDR3 contains 16 residues. Here the CDR3 reads CASSKGERGGLNEQLF. The CDR3 region has the DNA TGTGCCAGCAGCAAAGGGGAGCGGGGGGGCCTCAATGAGCAGCTCTTC.

On this clonotype itself: A much larger clone differs by one base, so this may be a read error. The J gene is TRBJ2-7, the V gene TRBV4-1; TRBD1 might be the D (6 bases). This CDR3 contains 15 residues. CDR1 is MGHRA, CDR2 YSYEKL, per germline. Between the trimmed V and J ends, which lost 1 base and 9 bases, there was a span of 19 bases. CDR3 protein: CASSQVTGCVGGQYF. The CDR3 DNA follows: TGCGCCAGCAGCCAAGTAACAGGTTGTGTAGGGGGGCAGTACTTC.

This clonotype was counted many times. The chain has TRBV2 and TRBJ1-1; D might be TRBD1 (5 bases). Germline V gene lookup returns CDR1 SNHLY and CDR2 FYNNEI. This CDR3 region has 13 residues. Trimming stripped 6 bases from V and 1 base from J, with 9 bases between. CDR3 loop: CASRATGNTEAFF. CDR3 DNA: TGTGCCAGCAGGGCTACAGGGAACACTGAAGCTTTCTTT.

This clonotype was picked up a small number of times. The chain carries TRBV19 and TRBJ2-5; 9 positions match TRBD1. This CDR3 has 15 amino acids. CDR1 and CDR2 from the germline V gene are LNHDA and SQIVND (reference sequence). V lost 4 bases and J lost 5; bases outside the gene matches: 8. As DNA, the CDR3 is TGTGCCAGTAGTAGCGAACAGGGGGCCGGGGAGACCCAGTACTTC. Its protein product is CASSSEQGAGETQYF. Complete variable domain (other parts from reference TRBV19 and TRBJ2-5): DGGITQSPKYLFRKEGQNVTLSCEQNLNHDAMYWYRQDPGQGLRLIYYSQIVNDFQKGDIAEGYSVSREKKESFPLTVTSAQKNPTAFYLCASSSEQGAGETQYFGPGTRLLVL.

About this clonotype itself: A much larger clone sits a single nucleotide away, making a read error possible. This rearrangement joins TRBV13 to TRBJ2-3, with D possibly TRBD1 on 5 matching bases. Germline V CDR1 and CDR2: PRHDT, FYEKMQ (reference sequence). CDR3 length equals 16 residues. The V end was cut by 1 base, the J end by 2 bases, with 13 bases between. CDR3 coding DNA: TGTGCCAGCAGCTTAGTCAGCGCAGGGTTCACAGATACGCAGTATTTT. Amino acid sequence: CASSLVSAGFTDTQYF.

This clonotype came up a few times. The chain combines TRBV7-9 with TRBJ1-2; 7 bases match TRBD1. In germline, CDR1 is SEHNR, CDR2 FQNEAQ (reference sequence). The V segment lost 8 bases and the J segment 8 bases; nucleotides outside the gene matches: 14. The CDR3 covers 14 residues. The chain's CDR3 is CASLPRGLAQGYTF. In nucleotides, the CDR3 is TGTGCCAGCCTACCAAGGGGGCTTGCGCAAGGCTACACCTTC.

This clonotype is classed as medium-sized (0.01 to 0.1%). The J gene is TRBJ2-4, the V gene TRBV9, with D possibly being TRBD2 (6 bases). The germline V gene encodes CDR1 SGDLS and CDR2 YYNGEE. The V end lost 4 bases, the J end lost 1 base, and 18 bases lay between the germline ends. The CDR3 extends over 17 amino acids. Here the CDR3 reads CASSPPGGRMAKNIQYF. CDR3 nucleotides: TGTGCCAGCAGCCCCCCCGGGGGAAGGATGGCCAAAAACATTCAGTACTTC.

The rearrangement links TRBV18 to TRBJ1-1, with 7 bases aligning to TRBD1. The CDR3 has 16 residues. V shed 4 bases and J 4 bases; nucleotides not matched to a gene: 12. CDR1 is KGHSH, CDR2 LQKENI, per germline. CDR3 DNA sequence: TGTGCCAGCTCACGGAGACAGGGCACCTCGGGCACTGAAGCTTTCTTT. Translating gives CASSRRQGTSGTEAFF.

Worth noting for this clonotype: A much larger clone is a single base away; this may be a read error. The chain couples TRBV7-2 to TRBJ2-7, with 8 positions matching TRBD1. Germline trimming cut 0 bases from V and 6 bases from J; bases unmatched to any gene: 7. Looked up from germline, CDR1 is SGHTA and CDR2 is FQGNSA. The CDR3 totals 15 residues. CDR3 sequence reads: CASSLAPQGAGEQYF. CDR3 nucleotide sequence: TGTGCCAGCAGCTTAGCGCCCCAGGGGGCGGGCGAGCAGTACTTC.

The V and J genes are TRBV28 and TRBJ1-4, with 9 nucleotides matching TRBD1. Germline V gives CDR1 MDHEN, CDR2 SYDVKM. With 6 bases clipped from V and 5 bases from J, the junction kept 4 bases outside the gene matches. The CDR3 is 14 amino acids. DNA of the CDR3: TGTGCCAGCAGGACAGACAGGGGGAATGAAAAACTGTTTTTT. Encoded protein: CASRTDRGNEKLFF.

This clonotype was detected ten times or more. The chain carries TRBV12-3 or TRBV12-4 and TRBJ1-4; D is possibly TRBD1 (6 bases). The CDR3 runs to 14 residues. V dropped 7 bases and J dropped 5 bases, with 14 bases sitting between them. CDR3 DNA sequence: TGTGCCAGCAACTGGGGACAACTAAATGAAAAACTGTTTTTT. This translates into CASNWGQLNEKLFF.